The 10 T cell receptor beta chains given below trace back to one sample, sequenced in a study of CD8+CD57+ T cells in acquired aplastic anemia. According to the study, genomic DNA was the template for TCR beta VDJ and CDR3 profiling. Each CDR3 protein is one row after TCRdb ran MiXCR on the reads. The table has around 150,000 distinct CDR3 sequences, about 40% seen once. The sample taken for sequencing was sorted CD4+, CD8+, or CD8+CD57+ T cells (not recorded which) from PBMCs. The receptors come from a human donor in good health, serving as a control.

About this clonotype: A junction end diverges from the germline sequence, so it may reflect a read error. This rearrangement joins TRBV20-1 to TRBJ1-5, with D possibly TRBD1 on 6 matching bases. Germline assignment: CDR1 DFQATT and CDR2 SNEGSKA (reference sequence). CDR3 size: 16 residues. The CDR3 loop reads CSTRVAGAVGNQPQHF. CDR3 coding DNA: TGCAGTACTAGGGTCGCGGGGGCAGTTGGCAATCAGCCCCAGCATTTT.

Note on this clonotype: At one boundary the junction diverges from the germline segment, which might be a read error. The rearrangement joins TRBV10-1 to TRBJ1-6; D not resolved. The CDR3 sequence is 13 residues long. Germline loops: CDR1 WNHNN, CDR2 SYGVQD (reference sequence). CDR3 DNA: TGCGCCAGCAGTGAGCCCGCCTCTTCACCCCTCCACTTC. Protein: CASSEPASSPLHF.

There are many counts of this clonotype. The gene calls are TRBV11-2 and TRBJ2-3; the D gene is possibly TRBD1 (7 bases). CDR3 length: 16 residues. Trimming left V 5 bases short and J 5 bases short, with 20 bases between. Germline V gene sequence: CDR1 SGHAT, CDR2 FQNNGV. The CDR3 is CASSPGGRRHGDTQYF. The CDR3 region has the DNA TGTGCCAGCAGCCCAGGGGGGCGTCGACACGGAGATACGCAGTATTTT.

This clonotype has a count of ten or more. This chain connects TRBV20-1 to TRBJ1-2; tentatively, D is TRBD1 (6 bases). The CDR3 totals 14 residues. Trimming cost V 5 bases and J 4 bases, with 17 bases left between them. Germline CDR1 is DFQATT and CDR2 is SNEGSKA (reference sequence). The chain's CDR3 is CSAPHPDRTYGYTF. DNA of the CDR3: TGCAGTGCTCCCCACCCCGACAGGACCTATGGCTACACCTTC.

This clonotype has at least ten counts. The chain carries TRBV12-3 or TRBV12-4 and TRBJ1-3; D is undetermined. The V gene lost 6 bases and the J gene lost 4 bases, with 7 bases spanning the gap. CDR3 length equals 12 residues. The CDR3 spells CASSAAGNTIYF. The CDR3, as DNA: TGTGCCAGCAGCGCCGCGGGAAACACCATATATTTT.

The V gene is TRBV6-1, the J gene TRBJ2-1, with D perhaps TRBD1 (5 bases). Trimming pared 2 bases from V and 6 bases from J, leaving 11 bases between. CDR3 length equals 14 residues. CDR1 is MNHNS and CDR2 is SASEGT in the germline V gene. The CDR3 coding sequence is TGTGCCAGCAGTGAACAGGGCCGGATCAATGAGCAGTTCTTC. Amino acids: CASSEQGRINEQFF.

In this sample, this clonotype turned up many times. The rearrangement joins TRBV10-3 to TRBJ2-7, with TRBD1 matching 10 bases. The ends lost 4 bases at V and 9 bases at J; junction bases unmatched: 12. Germline lookup yields CDR1 ENHRY and CDR2 SYGVKD. This CDR3 region has 15 residues. DNA of the CDR3: TGTGCCATCAGTGGGCCGGGACAGGGGAAAGAAGTGCAGTACTTC. It specifies CAISGPGQGKEVQYF.

Concerning this clonotype itself: This is likely a read error, given that the CDR3 carries no conserved phenylalanine or tryptophan at its end. The V and J genes are TRBV7-6 and TRBJ2-1; possibly TRBD1 for D (6 bases). The length of the CDR3 is 15 residues. The V end was cut by 5 bases, the J end by 8 bases, with 19 bases between. Per the germline V gene, CDR1 is SGHVS and CDR2 is FNYEAQ. The CDR3 bases are TGTGCCAGCAGCCTCCGAGGCAGGGGATCCCATGAGCAGTTCTCC. This sequence encodes CASSLRGRGSHEQFS.

This clonotype was recorded at least ten times. This chain connects TRBV15 to TRBJ2-4; 7 bases map to TRBD2. The V segment lost 1 base and the J segment 0 bases; nucleotides outside the gene matches: 0. Germline lookup yields CDR1 LNHNV and CDR2 YYDKDF (reference sequence). This CDR3 is 15 amino acids long. The CDR3 nucleotides are TGTGCCACCAGCAGAGCGGGGGGAGCCAAAAACATTCAGTACTTC. Its translation is CATSRAGGAKNIQYF.

This clonotype was counted ten times or more. The V gene is TRBV20-1, the J gene TRBJ1-3, with D unresolved. This CDR3 contains 12 residues. The V gene lost 2 bases and the J gene lost 7 bases, with 9 bases spanning the gap. The germline V gene has CDR1 DFQATT and CDR2 SNEGSKA (reference sequence). In DNA, the CDR3 is TGCAGTGCTAGACTGAGTGGGAACACCATATATTTT. Translated: CSARLSGNTIYF.